Presented here are 20 T cell receptor beta chains from one specimen sequenced in a study of cytomegalovirus exposure and HLA in healthy donors. PCR used 60 Vbeta primers and 13 Jbeta primers. Sequenced by immunoSEQ multiplex PCR; TCRdb stores in-frame clones only, minus some. The sample records about 140,000 clones, roughly four fifths being singletons. Sequenced material: PBMCs. These receptors all come from a woman aged 40 to 50 in good health and CMV-seronegative.

The chain is built from TRBV10-3 and TRBJ1-1; 11 positions agree with TRBD1. The CDR3 is made up of 16 amino acids. CDR1 and CDR2 from the germline V gene are ENHRY and SYGVKD. Losses at the gene ends were 3 bases for V and 11 bases for J; bases not matched to a gene: 14. Here the CDR3 reads CAISDPGQGALYVAFF. The CDR3 DNA reads as TGTGCCATCAGTGACCCTGGACAGGGGGCACTTTATGTGGCTTTCTTT.

The chain has TRBV9 and TRBJ1-2; 8 nucleotides agree with TRBD1. Germline loops: CDR1 SGDLS, CDR2 YYNGEE. V lost 4 bases, J lost 8 bases, and 10 bases stayed unmatched. The CDR3 extends over 14 amino acids. This chain's CDR3 is CASSSRTGWKGYTF. CDR3 DNA sequence: TGTGCCAGCAGCTCACGGACAGGGTGGAAAGGCTACACCTTC.

The chain recombines TRBV10-3 with TRBJ2-7, with D possibly TRBD2 on 5 matching bases. The germline CDR1 and CDR2 sequences are ENHRY and SYGVKD. The ends were cut back, 7 bases at V and 7 bases at J, with 26 bases in the middle. The CDR3 is 16 residues long. CDR3 nucleotide sequence: TGTGCCATCAACGCCGGACCGGGAACCCAGATTCAAGAGCAGTACGTC. Its translation: CAINAGPGTQIQEQYV.

The chain has TRBV27 and TRBJ1-2; TRBD1 agrees at 10 bases. This CDR3 is 14 amino acids long. Per germline, CDR1 MNHEY and CDR2 SMNVEV (reference sequence). V lost 6 bases and J lost 7; bases outside the gene matches: 8. In nucleotides, the CDR3 is TGTGCCAGCAGACAACAGGGACAGGGGTCTGGCTACACCTTC. Its protein product is CASRQQGQGSGYTF.

This clone was counted only a few times. This chain links TRBV5-4 with TRBJ1-1, with TRBD1 as a possible D gene (6 bases). From germline, CDR1 is SGHNT and CDR2 YYREEE (reference sequence). Deletions cut 4 bases from V and 1 base from J, with 11 bases between. The CDR3 runs to 14 residues. CDR3 in amino acids: CASSRDIGNTEAFF. CDR3 coding DNA: TGTGCCAGCAGCCGGGACATAGGGAACACTGAAGCTTTCTTT.

This chain joins TRBV27 and TRBJ2-3; 9 bases are a match to TRBD1. In germline, CDR1 is MNHEY, CDR2 SMNVEV (reference sequence). Trimming removed 6 bases from V and 3 bases from J; junction bases left unmatched: 7. The CDR3 contains 15 residues. As DNA, the CDR3 is TGTGCCAGCAGCACAGGGGGCCTATCGACAGATACGCAGTATTTT. Residues: CASSTGGLSTDTQYF.

The chain has TRBV18 and TRBJ2-2; a weak D match, TRBD1 (5 bases). CDR1 is KGHSH, CDR2 LQKENI, per germline. Trimming left V 8 bases short and J 4 bases short, with 14 bases between. The CDR3 runs 14 residues. The CDR3 region is CASADQGGTGELFF. The CDR3, as DNA: TGTGCCAGCGCCGATCAGGGTGGCACCGGGGAGCTGTTTTTT.

This clone turned up a few times. This chain connects TRBV27 to TRBJ2-6; 8 nucleotides match TRBD1. V dropped 4 bases and J dropped 2; count of bases not matched to a gene: 10. The CDR3 totals 18 residues. The germline V gene encodes CDR1 MNHEY and CDR2 SMNVEV (reference sequence). The CDR3 DNA is TGTGCCAGCAGTTCGGACAGGGAGAACCCCACTGGGGCCAACGTCCTGACTTTC. As protein: CASSSDRENPTGANVLTF.

The rearrangement joins TRBV7-2 to TRBJ2-7, with TRBD2 as a possible D gene (5 bases). The CDR3 consists of 15 residues. The germline V gene encodes CDR1 SGHTA and CDR2 FQGNSA. With 5 bases removed from V and 1 base from J, the gap between germline ends came to 15 bases. CDR3 sequence: CASSLSEGQSYEQYF. The CDR3 DNA is TGTGCCAGCAGCCTTAGCGAGGGCCAATCCTACGAGCAGTACTTC.

The V and J genes are TRBV6-6 and TRBJ2-2; possibly TRBD1 for D (5 bases). The germline V gene encodes CDR1 MNHNY and CDR2 SVGAGI (reference sequence). The CDR3 spans 15 residues. V shed 2 bases and J shed 5 bases, with 12 bases lying between them. The CDR3 sequence: CASSYLDSLTGELFF. The CDR3 bases are TGTGCCAGCAGTTACCTCGACAGCCTAACCGGGGAGCTGTTTTTT.

The chain carries TRBV19 and TRBJ1-5; the match to TRBD1 covers 9 bases. CDR1 is LNHDA and CDR2 is SQIVND in the germline V gene (reference sequence). V lost 4 bases and J lost 6; bases outside the gene matches: 16. The CDR3 contains 18 residues. The CDR3 region has the DNA TGTGCCAGTAGTACCCTCTTCATGGGGACAGGGTTCATTCAGCCCCAGCATTTT. It codes for CASSTLFMGTGFIQPQHF.

This clone was counted only a few times. The V call is TRBV7-9, the J call TRBJ2-1, with 13 bases aligning to TRBD2. V dropped 4 bases and J dropped 7; count of bases not matched to a gene: 4. Per germline, CDR1 SEHNR and CDR2 FQNEAQ (reference sequence). The CDR3 sequence is 15 residues long. As DNA, the CDR3 is TGTGCCAGCAGCTCACCGGGACTAGCGGGGAATGAGCAGTTCTTC. The encoded protein is CASSSPGLAGNEQFF.

The V gene is TRBV5-4, the J gene TRBJ1-2; TRBD1 matches 9 bases. V shed 0 bases, J shed 3 bases, and the junction held 6 bases outside the gene matches. The CDR3 runs 16 residues. The germline gives CDR1 SGHNT, CDR2 YYREEE (reference sequence). CDR3 region: CASSLGGGQGDYGYTF. Here the CDR3 DNA reads TGTGCCAGCAGCTTGGGAGGGGGACAGGGAGACTATGGCTACACCTTC.

The chain recombines TRBV11-3 with TRBJ2-1; 8 nucleotides match TRBD1. The J segment lost 7 bases and the V segment lost 3 bases, leaving 2 bases of the junction unmatched. Germline V gives CDR1 SGHNT, CDR2 YENEEA. The CDR3 runs to 13 residues. The CDR3 here is CASSFRQGNEQFF. The DNA of the CDR3 is TGTGCCAGCAGCTTCAGACAGGGGAATGAGCAGTTCTTC.

This clone was counted only a few times. The chain couples TRBV6-5 to TRBJ1-2; 7 nucleotides agree with TRBD1. The CDR3 runs to 15 residues. The V gene end was trimmed by 6 bases and the J gene end by 2 bases; junction bases not matched to a gene: 9. Germline assignment: CDR1 MNHEY and CDR2 SVGAGI. The chain's CDR3 is CASSPPGQVNYGYTF. The CDR3 DNA sequence: TGTGCCAGCAGCCCACCAGGACAGGTGAACTATGGCTACACCTTC.

This clone has only one observation. The V and J genes are TRBV15 and TRBJ1-3; a possible D gene is TRBD1 (5 bases). The length of the CDR3 is 16 residues. Germline-derived CDR1 and CDR2 are LNHNV and YYDKDF (reference sequence). Trimming shortened V by 6 bases and J by 0 bases, and 15 bases separated the two germline ends. CDR3 sequence: CATSEWGGSSGNTIYF. CDR3 nucleotide sequence: TGTGCCACCAGTGAATGGGGGGGGAGCTCTGGAAACACCATATATTTT.

This chain joins TRBV9 and TRBJ1-1; D gene ambiguous. CDR1 is SGDLS, CDR2 YYNGEE, per germline. The CDR3 runs to 14 residues. V was pared by 0 bases and J by 3 bases, with 9 bases between. The CDR3 bases are TGTGCCAGCAGCGTAGACAGTGTGGACACTGAAGCTTTCTTT. It yields the protein CASSVDSVDTEAFF.

CDR3 in amino acids: CASSSAGQSSYGYTF. CDR3 DNA: TGTGCCAGCAGCTCTGCGGGACAGTCAAGCTATGGCTACACCTTC. The chain is built from TRBV7-2 and TRBJ1-2; 7 nucleotides match TRBD1. The V and J ends lost 4 bases and 4 bases, in that order; junction bases with no gene match: 9. CDR1 and CDR2 (germline): SGHTA, FQGNSA. The CDR3 length is 15 residues.

This clone came up a few times. The germline gene is not matched at one end of the junction; a read error may be the cause. This rearrangement joins TRBV7-7 to TRBJ2-1; the D gene is possibly TRBD1 (6 bases). This CDR3 region has 14 residues. CDR1 and CDR2 from the germline V gene are SSHAT and FNYEAQ (reference sequence). The chain's CDR3 is CASSPRGRGNEQFF. CDR3 nucleotide sequence: TGTGCTAGCAGCCCCCGAGGCAGGGGCAATGAGCAGTTCTTC.

The chain combines TRBV10-2 with TRBJ1-2, with TRBD1 identical over 7 bases. With V trimmed by 4 bases and J by 7 bases, 3 bases remained unmatched. Looked up from germline, CDR1 is WSHSY and CDR2 is SAAADI. The CDR3 runs 12 residues. The CDR3 bases are TGCGCCAGCAGTGGACAGGGAATTGGCTACACCTTC. Translation: CASSGQGIGYTF.